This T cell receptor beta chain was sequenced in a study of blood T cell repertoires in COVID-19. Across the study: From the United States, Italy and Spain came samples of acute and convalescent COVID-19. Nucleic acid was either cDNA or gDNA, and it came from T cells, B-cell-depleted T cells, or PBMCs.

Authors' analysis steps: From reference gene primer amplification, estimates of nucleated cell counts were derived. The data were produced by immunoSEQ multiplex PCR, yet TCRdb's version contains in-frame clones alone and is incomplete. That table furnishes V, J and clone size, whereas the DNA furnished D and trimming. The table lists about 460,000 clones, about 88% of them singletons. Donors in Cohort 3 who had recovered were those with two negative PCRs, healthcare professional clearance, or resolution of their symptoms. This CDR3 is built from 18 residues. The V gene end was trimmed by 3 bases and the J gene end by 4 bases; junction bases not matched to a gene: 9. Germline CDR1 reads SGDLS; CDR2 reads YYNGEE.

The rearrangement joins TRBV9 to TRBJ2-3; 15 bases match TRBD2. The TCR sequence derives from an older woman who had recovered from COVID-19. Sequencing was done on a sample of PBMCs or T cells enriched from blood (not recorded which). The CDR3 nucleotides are TGTGCCAGCAGCGCGCTATGGACTAGCGGGGGGGCTGCAGATACGCAGTATTTT. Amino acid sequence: CASSALWTSGGAADTQYF.